The TCR beta chain described here comes from a study of blood T cell repertoires in COVID-19. Study information: T cells, B-cell-depleted T cells, or PBMCs provided the cDNA or gDNA that served as material.

V was shortened by 6 bases and J by 8 bases, with 19 bases between the two germline ends. This CDR3 region has 14 residues. Germline values: CDR1 LNHDA, CDR2 SQIVND (reference sequence). Clones were sequenced by immunoSEQ multiplex PCR, and TCRdb holds only the in-frame ones, with some missing. This sample carries about 220,000 clones, under 90% of them seen once, and the ten largest clones take 3.5% to 4%. The source is a woman aged 80 or older with acute or convalescent COVID-19. Sequenced: peripheral blood. V is TRBV19 and J is TRBJ1-2, with D unclear. The CDR3 nucleotides are TGTGCCAGTAGGCCCAGCCCGGGAATCATAGGCTACACCTTC. Amino acids: CASRPSPGIIGYTF.